This T cell receptor beta chain was sequenced during a study of blood T cell repertoires in COVID-19. In the study overall: Sites in the United States, Italy and Spain provided acute and convalescent COVID-19 samples.

Germline V CDR1 and CDR2: SGHAT, FQNNGV. This CDR3 comprises 17 residues. V shed 3 bases and J 7 bases; nucleotides not matched to a gene: 14. The protocol was immunoSEQ multiplex PCR, while the TCRdb copy is restricted to in-frame clones and leaves out a portion. The data hold more than 200,000 clones, with around nine tenths observed a single time. This TCR came from an older woman with COVID-19, enrolled during active disease. Sample: peripheral blood. J is TRBJ2-1 and V is TRBV11-2; TRBD1 agrees at 8 bases. The CDR3 sequence: CASSFNTGGYSPNEQFF. In DNA, the CDR3 is TGTGCCAGCAGCTTTAACACAGGGGGATATTCCCCGAATGAGCAGTTCTTC.